The 12 T cell receptor beta chains given below trace back to one sample, sequenced in a study of blood T cell repertoires in COVID-19. TCRdb keeps only in-frame clones here, not all; method: immunoSEQ multiplex PCR. The table shows 100,000 to 150,000 clones, with under 85% occurring only once. The source material was peripheral blood. Receptors originate from a man aged 60-69 years with acute or convalescent COVID-19.

The J gene is TRBJ2-5, the V gene TRBV27, with D possibly matching TRBD2 (5 bases). The V gene's germline CDR1 is MNHEY and CDR2 SMNVEV (reference sequence). The V and J ends lost 2 bases and 4 bases respectively, with 14 bases between them. The CDR3 extends over 15 amino acids. CDR3 DNA sequence: TGTGCCAGCAGTTTAGGATCGGGGATTAGAGAGACCCAGTACTTC. Translated, it gives CASSLGSGIRETQYF.

This clone was recorded only once. This sequence joins TRBV5-1 and TRBJ2-5; 12 bases agree with TRBD2. Trimming took 0 bases from V and 4 from J; bases not matched to a gene: 10. The CDR3 is made up of 18 amino acids. In germline, CDR1 is SGHRS, CDR2 YFSETQ. This chain's CDR3 is CASSLGTSGIRGAETQYF. For the CDR3, the DNA is TGCGCCAGCAGCTTGGGGACTAGCGGGATCAGAGGCGCAGAGACCCAGTACTTC.

J is TRBJ2-7 and V is TRBV6-5; 7 bases align to TRBD1. Germline loops: CDR1 MNHEY, CDR2 SVGAGI. The CDR3 is 11 amino acids. V shed 0 bases and J 13 bases; nucleotides not matched to a gene: 3. The CDR3 DNA is TGTGCCAGCAGTTACTCGGGACAGTTCTACTTC. Translation gives CASSYSGQFYF.

In its sample, this clone was seen once. The V and J genes are TRBV9 and TRBJ1-1; no definite D call. CDR1 and CDR2 from the germline V gene are SGDLS and YYNGEE. This CDR3 has 15 amino acids. Trimming left V 0 bases short and J 4 bases short, with 13 bases between. CDR3 nucleotide sequence: TGTGCCAGCAGCGTAGAGCCAGGTGAGACCACTGAAGCTTTCTTT. Protein sequence: CASSVEPGETTEAFF.

This clone showed up just once. The rearrangement uses TRBV27 and TRBJ1-3; D is possibly TRBD1 (5 bases). V gave up 4 bases and J gave up 0 bases, with 10 bases separating them. CDR1 MNHEY and CDR2 SMNVEV come from the germline V gene (reference sequence). This CDR3 spans 15 amino acids. The CDR3 DNA follows: TGTGCCAGCAGTTCCTCGGGGGTCTCTGGAAACACCATATATTTT. As protein: CASSSSGVSGNTIYF.

The chain links TRBV9 to TRBJ2-7; D possibly corresponds to TRBD2 (5 bases). Germline loops: CDR1 SGDLS, CDR2 YYNGEE. The V end lost 1 base, the J end lost 6 bases, and 8 bases lay between the germline ends. There are 12 residues in the CDR3. The DNA for the CDR3 is TGTGCCAGCAGCGTATTAGGAGGCGAGCAGTACTTC. It codes for CASSVLGGEQYF.

The chain has TRBV30 and TRBJ2-2; 8 bases match TRBD1. The germline CDR1 and CDR2 sequences are GTSNPN and SVGIG (reference sequence). CDR3 size: 14 residues. The V gene end was trimmed by 1 base and the J gene end by 3 bases; junction bases not matched to a gene: 1. CDR3 nucleotide sequence: TGTGCCTGGAGTGGACAGGGGCACACCGGGGAGCTGTTTTTT. Translating gives CAWSGQGHTGELFF. Together with reference TRBV30 and TRBJ2-2, the CDR3 gives the full variable domain: SQTIHQWPATLVQPVGSPLSLECTVEGTSNPNLYWYRQAAGRGLQLLFYSVGIGQISSEVPQNLSASRPQDRQFILSSKKLLLSDSGFYLCAWSGQGHTGELFFGEGSRLTVL.

This clone was seen a single time. This chain links TRBV19 with TRBJ2-2, with 7 nucleotides matching TRBD2. The J segment lost 7 bases and the V segment lost 2 bases, leaving 7 bases of the junction unmatched. This CDR3 is 15 amino acids long. CDR1 is LNHDA, CDR2 SQIVND, per germline (reference sequence). The CDR3 nucleotides read TGTGCCAGTAGTATATCGGCGGGAGTGTTCGGGGAGCTGTTTTTT. Its translation: CASSISAGVFGELFF.

The CDR3 DNA follows: TGTGCCAGCAGACCCGGACAGGGTGACTATGGCTACACCTTC. Encoded protein: CASRPGQGDYGYTF. The rearrangement uses TRBV28 and TRBJ1-2; 8 bases line up with TRBD1. The CDR3 extends over 14 amino acids. The V gene's germline CDR1 is MDHEN and CDR2 SYDVKM. The J segment lost 3 bases and the V segment lost 6 bases, leaving 6 bases of the junction unmatched.

This clone has a handful of counts. The chain is built from TRBV10-3 and TRBJ2-1; possible D gene TRBD2, 6 bases. The ends were cut back, 1 base at V and 5 bases at J, with 12 bases in the middle. There are 15 residues in the CDR3. Germline lookup yields CDR1 ENHRY and CDR2 SYGVKD. As DNA, the CDR3 is TGTGCCATCAGTGAGTTTCAACTAGCCAACAATGAGCAGTTCTTC. Translating gives CAISEFQLANNEQFF.

This chain links TRBV2 with TRBJ1-5; maybe TRBD1 (5 bases). The ends were cut back, 2 bases at V and 7 bases at J, with 12 bases in the middle. This CDR3 has 14 amino acids. Per the germline V gene, CDR1 is SNHLY and CDR2 is FYNNEI. The CDR3 here is CASSEQGRGQPQHF. The CDR3 DNA reads as TGTGCCAGCAGTGAACAGGGTCGGGGGCAGCCCCAGCATTTT.

CDR3: CASSLASLGRTF. The CDR3 DNA sequence: TGTGCCAGCAGCTTAGCCAGTCTAGGTCGCACCTTC. This chain connects TRBV7-9 to TRBJ1-2, with D uncertain. This CDR3 is 12 amino acids long. Trimming took 0 bases from V and 13 from J, leaving 12 bases between them. From germline, CDR1 is SEHNR and CDR2 FQNEAQ (reference sequence).